This T cell receptor (beta chain) was sequenced for a study of cytomegalovirus exposure and HLA in healthy donors. Study at large: The same platform was used for the 95 to 150 validation repertoires and the approximately 700 first-cohort repertoires, a later analysis reported.

Libraries were prepared by immunoSEQ multiplex PCR; TCRdb keeps only in-frame clonotypes and omits some of them. Here the sample spans 220,000 or so clones, about nine tenths being singletons. From germline, CDR1 is SQVTM and CDR2 ANQGSEA. V lost 4 bases and J lost 5; bases outside the gene matches: 4. This CDR3 has 14 amino acids. As regards this clone: The antigen remains undetermined.

General study points: There were fewer than 200 TCR beta chains listed as cytomegalovirus-associated.

The rearrangement links TRBV29-1 to TRBJ1-5, with 11 bases matching TRBD1. This clonotype was sampled from a woman aged 18-29 years in good health and CMV-seropositive. Source material: PBMCs. CDR3 sequence: CSVGGQGVDQPQHF. CDR3 sequence (DNA): TGCAGCGTTGGGGGACAGGGGGTGGATCAGCCCCAGCATTTT.